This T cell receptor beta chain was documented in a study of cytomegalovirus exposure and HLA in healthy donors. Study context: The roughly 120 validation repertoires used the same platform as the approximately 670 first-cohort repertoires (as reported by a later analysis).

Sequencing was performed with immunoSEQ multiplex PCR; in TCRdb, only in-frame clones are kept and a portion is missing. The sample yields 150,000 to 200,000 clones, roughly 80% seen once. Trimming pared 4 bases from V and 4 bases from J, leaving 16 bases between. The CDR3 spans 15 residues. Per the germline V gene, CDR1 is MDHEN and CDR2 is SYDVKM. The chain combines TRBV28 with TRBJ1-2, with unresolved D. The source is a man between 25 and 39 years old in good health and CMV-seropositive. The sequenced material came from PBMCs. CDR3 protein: CASSSPQPGVYGYTF. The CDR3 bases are TGTGCCAGCAGTTCCCCCCAGCCCGGGGTCTATGGCTACACCTTC.